This T cell receptor beta chain is from a study of blood T cell repertoires in COVID-19 (TCRdb year 2020). Concerning the study at large: Samples from collaborators originated in the United States, Italy and Spain and spanned both the acute and convalescent phases of COVID-19. The material from the prospective study consisted of cDNA or gDNA derived from T cells, B-cell-depleted T cells, or PBMCs. Subjects who had been exposed to COVID-19, were actively infected with it, or had recovered from it provided the deeply sampled blood TCRbeta repertoires that made up the dataset. The repertoires were released in a freely available public database intended as a resource for research on the immune response to SARS-CoV-2. The samples were drawn from two sources: the first 160 participants of the ongoing ImmuneRACE study, and 1,200 or so subjects contributed by 6 global collaborators. Sample metadata almost always included a de-identified subject ID, COVID-19 status, age in years and sex. Where available, HLA class I and class II types were obtained from metadata supplied by the sample provider rather than from assay-based typing. Findings and caveats that apply to the study as a whole: The quantity of clinical and demographic metadata differed by source and by participant and was supplied without curation.

Note on this clone: There is no known antigen for this receptor. Base qualities are not recorded, but no much larger clone differs from it by a single base.

The immunoSEQ Assay, a bias-controlled multiplex PCR, was used to amplify TCRbeta CDR3 regions from genomic DNA. Under the source paper's analysis protocol: Nucleated cell counts per sample were estimated from amplification of reference gene primers within the assay. To quantify the absolute abundance of each unique TCRbeta CDR3 rearrangement, sequence reads were collapsed and filtered. For each sample, productive Simpson clonality was calculated by taking the square root of Simpson's diversity index across productive rearrangements. As stored in TCRdb, this immuneACCESS dataset retains in-frame rearrangements with V and J assigned. A fraction of the clones does not appear; measured against another copy, unresolved V genes explain less than half of the discrepancy, and the remainder lacks a known reason. That table supplies the V and J calls and clone size; D and trimming were determined from the DNA. The sample data list some 99,000 clones, and 84% of these were observed just once. Roughly 7.9% of the sample is held by the ten biggest clonotypes.

The germline V gene provides CDR1 SNHLY and CDR2 FYNNEI. Trimming costs V 1 base and J 0 bases, and their ends lie 10 bases apart. Taken from cysteine to phenylalanine, the CDR3 has 16 residues. The DNA shown is the 48-base CDR3, in frame from base 1. The collaborating institutions used their own protocols to collect whole blood in K2EDTA tubes. For TCRbeta analysis, collaborators shipped samples in one of three forms: frozen whole blood, isolated PBMCs, or DNA extracted from either of those sample types. The receptor chain draws on TRBV2 and TRBJ2-1; the D gene is perhaps TRBD2, from 5 matching bases. The sample comprised peripheral blood. The receptor was derived from a woman older than 75 with active or convalescent COVID-19. In nucleotide form, the sequence is TGTGCCAGCAGTGAAGGGACTCGCACCTCCTACAATGAGCAGTTCTTC. Protein translation: CASSEGTRTSYNEQFF.